The clone carrying this T cell receptor (beta chain) was detected only a few times. Donors sampled were nominally healthy, though unrecorded immune exposures were likely. This sample is drawn from a study of cytomegalovirus exposure and HLA in healthy donors. For the study at large: Earlier, some 200 million T cells were analyzed, and 90 million to 120 million unique TCR beta sequences were found among them.

Both 60 Vbeta primers and 13 Jbeta primers went into the PCR. The protocol was immunoSEQ multiplex PCR, while the TCRdb copy is restricted to in-frame clones and leaves out a portion. The sample gives 150,000 to 200,000 clones, around 87% of which show up once; 1.5% to 2% is in the top ten. V shed 4 bases and J 8 bases; nucleotides not matched to a gene: 12. Germline assignment: CDR1 SGHDT and CDR2 YYEEEE. The length of the CDR3 is 15 residues. This TCR derives from a woman aged 18-29 years in good health and CMV-seronegative. The sequenced material came from PBMCs. V usage is TRBV5-6 and J usage is TRBJ1-5; 7 bases agree with TRBD1. This chain's CDR3 is CASSQTGALVEPQHF. Written as DNA, the CDR3 is TGTGCCAGCAGCCAAACAGGGGCCCTCGTCGAGCCCCAGCATTTT.